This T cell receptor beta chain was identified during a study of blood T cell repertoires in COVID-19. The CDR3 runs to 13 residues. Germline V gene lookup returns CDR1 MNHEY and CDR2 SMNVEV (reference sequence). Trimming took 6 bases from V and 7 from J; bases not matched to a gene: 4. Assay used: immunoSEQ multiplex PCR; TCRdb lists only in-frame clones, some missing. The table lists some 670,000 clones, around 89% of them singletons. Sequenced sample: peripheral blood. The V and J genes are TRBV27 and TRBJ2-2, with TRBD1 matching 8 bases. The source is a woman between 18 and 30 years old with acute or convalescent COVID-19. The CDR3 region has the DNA TGTGCCAGCAGCCACAGGGGGAACGGGGAGCTGTTTTTT. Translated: CASSHRGNGELFF.